Below, 26 T cell receptor beta chains from the same sample are listed, as sequenced in a study of post-analysis software for immune sequencing data (dated by TCRdb to 2013 to 2016). The paper as a whole reports these results and caveats: Patients showed significantly higher frequencies than controls for five TRBV segments, among them TRBV5-6, TRBV5-1 and TRBV20-1.

These receptors have no identified antigens. Library generation was performed with PCR. The sample was run on an Illumina HiSeq 2500. Unique molecular identifiers were incorporated into TCR beta cDNA libraries to reduce PCR and sequencing biases. The public reads were reprocessed in TCRdb via fastp at Q25 and MiXCR, keeping in-frame beta chains. CDR3 protein sequences are deduplicated, and each keeps its most common genes and DNA. This sample is represented by around 710,000 distinct CDR3 sequences; 46% of them were singletons. The ten largest clones capture roughly 4.4% of the sample. Sequencing was performed on blood. The receptors come from a girl aged 10 to 17 with multiple sclerosis.

The J gene is TRBJ2-1, the V gene TRBV4-1; D not resolved. V lost 0 bases and J 9 bases, leaving 12 bases between the germline ends. Germline V gene data show CDR1 as MGHRA and CDR2 as YSYEKL. The CDR3 totals 14 residues. Written as DNA, the CDR3 is TGCGCCAGCAGCCAAGATCCGCTATTCGGTGAGCAGTTCTTC. This gives the protein CASSQDPLFGEQFF.

This chain connects TRBV5-1 to TRBJ1-5; D not certain. The germline V gene has CDR1 SGHRS and CDR2 YFSETQ. The ends were cut back, 0 bases at V and 11 bases at J, with 9 bases in the middle. There are 12 residues in the CDR3. CDR3 protein: CASSLGPMAQHF. The DNA for the CDR3 is TGCGCCAGCAGCTTGGGTCCAATGGCCCAGCATTTT.

The chain has TRBV7-2 and TRBJ2-4; D unresolved. The J call may be wrong; the DNA end is better matched by TRBJ2-5. In germline, CDR1 is SGHTA, CDR2 FQGNSA. The CDR3 totals 17 residues. The CDR3 here is CASSRRLDPWGGETQYF. The DNA for the CDR3 is TGTGCCAGCAGCCGTCGTCTGGACCCTTGGGGTGGGGAGACCCAGTACTTC.

This chain links TRBV29-1 with TRBJ2-1, with 13 bases identical to TRBD2. Losses at the gene ends were 8 bases for V and 7 bases for J; bases not matched to a gene: 8. The V gene's germline CDR1 is SQVTM and CDR2 ANQGSEA. The CDR3 spans 14 residues. The CDR3 nucleotides read TGCAGCTTGGGGACTAGCGGGATTCGAAATGAGCAGTTCTTC. Translated: CSLGTSGIRNEQFF.

J is TRBJ1-1 and V is TRBV6-5; D not resolved. Looked up from germline, CDR1 is MNHEY and CDR2 is SVGAGI. The germline V and J ends were trimmed by 2 bases and 5 bases, with 18 bases remaining between them. The CDR3 spans 16 residues. The CDR3 bases are TGTGCCAGCAGTTACGACGGAAGGCCCCGAGGGACTGAAGCTTTCTTT. Translating it yields CASSYDGRPRGTEAFF.

The chain uses TRBV9 and TRBJ2-3; tentatively, D is TRBD1 (5 bases). The CDR3 sequence is 15 residues long. Germline V gene data show CDR1 as SGDLS and CDR2 as YYNGEE. V lost 2 bases, J lost 0 bases, and 10 bases lay in between. The CDR3 loop reads CASSVDTLSTDTQYF. The CDR3 region has the DNA TGTGCCAGCAGCGTGGACACCCTTAGCACAGATACGCAGTATTTT.

The chain couples TRBV20-1 to TRBJ2-7; D is unresolved. In germline, CDR1 is DFQATT, CDR2 SNEGSKA (reference sequence). CDR3 length: 15 amino acids. Trimming took 2 bases from V and 2 from J, leaving 16 bases between them. Here the CDR3 reads CSARPKGEMTYEQYF. The CDR3 nucleotides are TGCAGTGCTAGACCAAAGGGCGAGATGACCTACGAGCAGTACTTC.

This clonotype was counted a single time. The V call is TRBV6-2 or TRBV6-3, the J call TRBJ1-1, with D possibly TRBD1 on 6 matching bases. Trimming removed 5 bases at V and 10 bases at J, with 17 bases between. The V gene's germline CDR1 is MNHEY and CDR2 SVGEGT. The CDR3 length is 13 residues. The DNA for the CDR3 is TGTGCCAGCAGTCAAAACAGGGCGGTCGGAGCTTTCTTT. Protein product: CASSQNRAVGAFF.

This chain uses TRBV3-1 with TRBJ2-1, with D perhaps matching TRBD2 (5 bases). The CDR3 has 16 residues. CDR1 is LGHDT, CDR2 YNNKEL, per germline (reference sequence). V was pared by 1 base and J by 4 bases, with 14 bases between. CDR3 protein: CASSQAPRGAYNEQFF. CDR3 in DNA: TGTGCCAGCAGCCAAGCCCCCCGGGGAGCATACAATGAGCAGTTCTTC.

In DNA, the CDR3 is TGCGCCAGCAGCACGGGACTAGGAGGGTACGAGCAGTACTTC. Amino acids: CASSTGLGGYEQYF. The rearrangement joins TRBV4-1 to TRBJ2-7, with 8 nucleotides matching TRBD2. Germline assignment: CDR1 MGHRA and CDR2 YSYEKL. The CDR3 sequence is 14 residues long. V dropped 5 bases and J dropped 4; count of bases not matched to a gene: 7.

The V gene is TRBV5-1, the J gene TRBJ2-1; 9 bases match TRBD1. The germline CDR1 and CDR2 sequences are SGHRS and YFSETQ. With 4 bases clipped from V and 7 bases from J, the junction kept 12 bases outside the gene matches. The CDR3 is 16 residues long. The CDR3 loop is CASSIMDRGTGNEQFF. DNA for the CDR3: TGCGCCAGCAGCATAATGGACAGGGGTACCGGGAATGAGCAGTTCTTC.

The chain has TRBV12-3 or TRBV12-4 and TRBJ1-5; D unresolved. V gave up 7 bases and J gave up 4 bases, with 11 bases separating them. The CDR3 is 13 residues long. The CDR3: CASTSGINQPQHF. CDR3 DNA: TGTGCCAGCACCTCGGGAATAAATCAGCCCCAGCATTTT.

V gene TRBV13 combines with J gene TRBJ2-5; D not certain. The germline V gene has CDR1 PRHDT and CDR2 FYEKMQ (reference sequence). The CDR3 has 17 residues. Trimming stripped 5 bases from V and 1 base from J, with 20 bases between. The CDR3 DNA sequence: TGTGCCAGCAGCCCCCCTTTGGGCGGAGATAGCCAAGAGACCCAGTACTTC. It is translated as CASSPPLGGDSQETQYF.

This clonotype has only a few counts. This chain uses TRBV15 with TRBJ2-1; 11 nucleotides line up with TRBD2. Germline trimming cut 5 bases from V and 10 bases from J; bases unmatched to any gene: 4. Germline loops: CDR1 LNHNV, CDR2 YYDKDF (reference sequence). The CDR3 is 13 residues long. The CDR3 here is CATSLRLAGEQFF. The CDR3 coding sequence is TGTGCCACCAGCTTACGACTAGCGGGAGAGCAGTTCTTC.

The chain joins TRBV11-2 to TRBJ1-1, with no clear D. The germline V and J ends were trimmed by 7 bases and 0 bases, with 12 bases remaining between them. This CDR3 region has 14 residues. CDR1 is SGHAT and CDR2 is FQNNGV in the germline V gene. In DNA form, the CDR3 reads TGTGCCAGCACCCGCGTGGGCATGAACACTGAAGCTTTCTTT. Its translation is CASTRVGMNTEAFF. Variable domain in full (rest from reference TRBV11-2 and TRBJ1-1): EAGVAQSPRYKIIEKRQSVAFWCNPISGHATLYWYQQILGQGPKLLIQFQNNGVVDDSQLPKDRFSAERLKGVDSTLKIQPAKLEDSAVYLCASTRVGMNTEAFFGQGTRLTVV.

J is TRBJ2-1 and V is TRBV20-1; 10 positions agree with TRBD2. Unmatched junction bases numbered 4, after V lost 0 bases and J lost 5 bases. CDR1 DFQATT and CDR2 SNEGSKA come from the germline V gene (reference sequence). The CDR3 length is 15 residues. CDR3 nucleotides: TGCAGTGCTAGAGATGGACTAGCGGACAACAATGAGCAGTTCTTC. Its protein is CSARDGLADNNEQFF.

This clonotype was found once. The chain carries TRBV7-8 and TRBJ1-2; D ambiguous. The CDR3 extends over 14 amino acids. Germline V gene data show CDR1 as SGHVS and CDR2 as FQNEAQ. The V end lost 1 base, the J end lost 6 bases, and 12 bases lay between the germline ends. Here the CDR3 DNA reads TGTGCCAGCAGCTTAGGAACCCAGTCCGATGGCTACACCTTC. Translated, it gives CASSLGTQSDGYTF. Variable domain in full (rest from reference TRBV7-8 and TRBJ1-2): GAGVSQSPRYKVAKRGQDVALRCDPISGHVSLFWYQQALGQGPEFLTYFQNEAQLDKSGLPSDRFFAERPEGSVSTLKIQRTQQEDSAVYLCASSLGTQSDGYTFGSGTRLTVV.

This chain connects TRBV27 to TRBJ1-1, with 10 bases lining up with TRBD1. Trimming at V came to 11 bases and at J to 8 bases, leaving 5 bases not matched to a gene. Germline V gene lookup returns CDR1 MNHEY and CDR2 SMNVEV (reference sequence). The CDR3 sequence is 11 residues long. The CDR3 bases are TGTGCCTGCCCGGGACAGGGGGAAGCTTTCTTT. Protein product: CACPGQGEAFF.

J is TRBJ1-1 and V is TRBV4-3, with D possibly matching TRBD1 (6 bases). Trimming took off 5 bases at V and 1 base at J, with 14 bases between the two ends. In germline, CDR1 is LGHNA, CDR2 YSLEER. The CDR3 length is 15 residues. CDR3 in amino acids: CASSSMGHPNTEAFF. CDR3 DNA: TGCGCCAGCAGCTCGATGGGACACCCGAACACTGAAGCTTTCTTT.

The CDR3 is CASSDEGGPTYEQYF. The CDR3 DNA sequence: TGTGCCAGCAGTGATGAGGGGGGTCCTACCTACGAGCAGTACTTC. This rearrangement joins TRBV2 to TRBJ2-7; D assignment may be TRBD1 or TRBD2 (6 bases each). Germline CDR1 and CDR2: SNHLY and FYNNEI. This CDR3 is 15 amino acids long. The V gene lost 3 bases and the J gene lost 2 bases, with 14 bases spanning the gap.

This clonotype was detected ten times or more. The CDR3 here is CASSLGPWEQFF. CDR3 DNA: TGTGCCAGCAGCTTAGGCCCTTGGGAGCAGTTCTTC. The chain is built from TRBV7-2 and TRBJ2-1; D gene ambiguous. Germline assignment: CDR1 SGHTA and CDR2 FQGNSA. This CDR3 region has 12 residues. Trimming removed 1 base at V and 10 bases at J, with 8 bases between.

The J gene is TRBJ2-3, the V gene TRBV13, with TRBD2 matching over 13 bases. The CDR3 covers 16 residues. With 5 bases clipped from V and 8 bases from J, the junction kept 10 bases outside the gene matches. The germline CDR1 and CDR2 sequences are PRHDT and FYEKMQ (reference sequence). The CDR3 bases are TGTGCCAGCAGCCGCACTAGCGGGAGGGACCGTAGTACGCAGTATTTT. It specifies CASSRTSGRDRSTQYF.

This clonotype occurred once. V is TRBV5-1 and J is TRBJ2-5, with TRBD1 matching 7 bases. The better agreement between TRBJ2-7 and the DNA end casts doubt on the J call. CDR3 size: 15 residues. Germline lookup yields CDR1 SGHRS and CDR2 YFSETQ. CDR3 sequence: CASSLATGVAGEQYF. The CDR3 DNA reads TGCGCCAGCAGCTTGGCAACAGGGGTGGCAGGCGAGCAGTACTTC.

The V gene is TRBV29-1, the J gene TRBJ2-7; D unresolved. The CDR3 runs to 13 residues. V dropped 4 bases and J dropped 4 bases, with 14 bases sitting between them. Germline V gives CDR1 SQVTM, CDR2 ANQGSEA. The CDR3 coding sequence is TGCAGCGTTGGAATACCCGACGGTTACGAGCAGTACTTC. Translated: CSVGIPDGYEQYF.

Notes on this clonotype: A read error may account for a junction end that differs from germline. This rearrangement joins TRBV6-6 to TRBJ1-3; D perhaps matches TRBD1 (5 bases). This CDR3 comprises 16 residues. Germline V gives CDR1 MNHNY, CDR2 SVGAGI (reference sequence). The chain's CDR3 is CASSYNDPGVGNTRYF. Here the CDR3 DNA reads TGTGCCAGCAGTTATAACGACCCGGGGGTCGGAAACACCAGATATTTT.

The V gene is TRBV27, the J gene TRBJ2-1; D unresolved. V was shortened by 8 bases and J by 5 bases, with 7 bases between the two germline ends. In germline, CDR1 is MNHEY, CDR2 SMNVEV (reference sequence). The CDR3 length is 11 residues. CDR3 residues: CASLKNNEQFF. The CDR3 DNA reads TGTGCCAGCCTTAAGAACAATGAGCAGTTCTTC.